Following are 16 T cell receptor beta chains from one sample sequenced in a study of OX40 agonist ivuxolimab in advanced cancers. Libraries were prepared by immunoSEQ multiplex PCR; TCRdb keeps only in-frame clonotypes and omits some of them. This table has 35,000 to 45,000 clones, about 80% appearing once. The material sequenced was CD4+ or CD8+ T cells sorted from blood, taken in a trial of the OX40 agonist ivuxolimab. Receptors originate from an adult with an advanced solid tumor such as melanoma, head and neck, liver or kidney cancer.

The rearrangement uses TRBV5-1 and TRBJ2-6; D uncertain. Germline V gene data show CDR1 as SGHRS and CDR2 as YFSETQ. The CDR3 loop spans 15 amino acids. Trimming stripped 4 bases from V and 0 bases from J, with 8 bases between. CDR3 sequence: CASSPEYSGANVLTF. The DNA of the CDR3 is TGCGCCAGCAGCCCTGAGTACTCTGGGGCCAACGTCCTGACTTTC.

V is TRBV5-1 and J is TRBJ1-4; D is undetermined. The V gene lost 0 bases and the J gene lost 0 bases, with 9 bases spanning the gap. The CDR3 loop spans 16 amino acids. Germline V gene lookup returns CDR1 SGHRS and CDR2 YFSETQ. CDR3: CASSLAGGATNEKLFF. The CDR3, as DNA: TGCGCCAGCAGCTTGGCTGGAGGAGCAACTAATGAAAAACTGTTTTTT.

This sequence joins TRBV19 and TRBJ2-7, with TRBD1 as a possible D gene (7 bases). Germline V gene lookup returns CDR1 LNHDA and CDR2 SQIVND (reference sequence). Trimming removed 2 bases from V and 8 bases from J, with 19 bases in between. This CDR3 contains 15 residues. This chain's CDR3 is CASSIRGETGRKQYF. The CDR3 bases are TGTGCCAGTAGTATAAGGGGCGAGACAGGGAGGAAGCAGTACTTC.

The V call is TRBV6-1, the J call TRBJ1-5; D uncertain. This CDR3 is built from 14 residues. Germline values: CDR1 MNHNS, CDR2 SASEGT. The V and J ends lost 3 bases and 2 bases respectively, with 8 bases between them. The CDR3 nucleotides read TGTGCCAGCAGTGACGGGCCTGGCAATCAGCCCCAGCATTTT. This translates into CASSDGPGNQPQHF.

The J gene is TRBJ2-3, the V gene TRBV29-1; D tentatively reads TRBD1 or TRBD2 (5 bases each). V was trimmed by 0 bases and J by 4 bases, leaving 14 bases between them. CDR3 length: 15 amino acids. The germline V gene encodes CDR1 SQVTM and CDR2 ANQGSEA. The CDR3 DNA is TGCAGCGTTGAAGAGGGACCCCCTCAGTCAGATACGCAGTATTTT. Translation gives CSVEEGPPQSDTQYF.

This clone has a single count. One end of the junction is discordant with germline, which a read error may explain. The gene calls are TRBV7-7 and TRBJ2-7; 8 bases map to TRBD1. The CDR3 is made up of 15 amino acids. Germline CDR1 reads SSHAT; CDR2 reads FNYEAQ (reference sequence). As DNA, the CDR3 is TGTGCTAGCAGCTTAGCTACAGGGGGGCGTTACGAGCAGTACTTC. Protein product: CASSLATGGRYEQYF.

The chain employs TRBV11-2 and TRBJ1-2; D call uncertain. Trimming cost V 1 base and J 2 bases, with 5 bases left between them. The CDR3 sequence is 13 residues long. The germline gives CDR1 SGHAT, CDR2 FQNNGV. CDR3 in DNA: TGTGCCAGCAGCTTAGTAGGAAACTATGGCTACACCTTC. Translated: CASSLVGNYGYTF.

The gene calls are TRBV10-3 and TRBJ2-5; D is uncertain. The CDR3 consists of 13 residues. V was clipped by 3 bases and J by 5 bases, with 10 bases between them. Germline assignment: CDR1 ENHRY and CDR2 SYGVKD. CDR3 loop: CAISDVKSETQYF. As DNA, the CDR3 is TGTGCCATCAGTGATGTTAAAAGCGAGACCCAGTACTTC.

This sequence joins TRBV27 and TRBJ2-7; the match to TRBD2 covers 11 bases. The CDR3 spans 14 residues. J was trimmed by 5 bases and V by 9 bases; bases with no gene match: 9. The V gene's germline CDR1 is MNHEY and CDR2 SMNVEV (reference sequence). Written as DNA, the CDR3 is TGTGCCAGAGCCAAGACTAGCGGGACCCACGAGCAGTACTTC. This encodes CARAKTSGTHEQYF.

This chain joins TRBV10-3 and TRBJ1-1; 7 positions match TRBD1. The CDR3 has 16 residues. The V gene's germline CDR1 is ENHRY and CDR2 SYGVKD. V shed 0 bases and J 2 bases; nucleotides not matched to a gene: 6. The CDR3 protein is CAISESGQGGNTEAFF. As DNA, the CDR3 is TGTGCCATCAGTGAGTCGGGCCAGGGGGGCAACACTGAAGCTTTCTTT.

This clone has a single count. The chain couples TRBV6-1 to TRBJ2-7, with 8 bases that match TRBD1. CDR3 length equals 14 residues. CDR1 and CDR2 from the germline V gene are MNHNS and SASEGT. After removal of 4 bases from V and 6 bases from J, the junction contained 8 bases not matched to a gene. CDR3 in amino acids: CASSVGQGQGEQYF. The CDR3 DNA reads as TGTGCCAGCAGTGTCGGACAGGGTCAGGGCGAGCAGTACTTC.

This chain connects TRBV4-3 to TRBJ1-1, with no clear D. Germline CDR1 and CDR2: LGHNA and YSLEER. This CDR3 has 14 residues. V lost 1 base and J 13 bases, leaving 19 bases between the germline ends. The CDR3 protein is CASSQAGSSALDFF. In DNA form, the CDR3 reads TGCGCCAGCAGCCAAGCAGGCAGCTCCGCCCTTGATTTCTTT.

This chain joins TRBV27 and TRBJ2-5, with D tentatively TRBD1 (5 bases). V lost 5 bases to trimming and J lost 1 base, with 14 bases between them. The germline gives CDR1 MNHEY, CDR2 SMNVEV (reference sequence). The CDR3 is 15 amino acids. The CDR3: CASSAWTLSQETQYF. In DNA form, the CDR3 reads TGTGCCAGCAGTGCCTGGACACTTTCCCAAGAGACCCAGTACTTC.

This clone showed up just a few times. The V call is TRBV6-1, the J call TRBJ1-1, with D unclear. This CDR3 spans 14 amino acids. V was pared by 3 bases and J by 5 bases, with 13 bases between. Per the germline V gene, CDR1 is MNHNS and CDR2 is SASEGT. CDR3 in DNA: TGTGCCAGCAGTGAGAACGACATTGGGACTGAAGCTTTCTTT. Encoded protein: CASSENDIGTEAFF.

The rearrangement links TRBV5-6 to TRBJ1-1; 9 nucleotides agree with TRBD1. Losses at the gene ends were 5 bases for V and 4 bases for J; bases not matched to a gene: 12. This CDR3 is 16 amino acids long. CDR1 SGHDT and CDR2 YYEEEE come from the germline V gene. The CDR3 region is CASRPGTGLISTEAFF. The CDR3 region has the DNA TGTGCCAGCAGGCCCGGGACAGGGCTAATCAGCACTGAAGCTTTCTTT.

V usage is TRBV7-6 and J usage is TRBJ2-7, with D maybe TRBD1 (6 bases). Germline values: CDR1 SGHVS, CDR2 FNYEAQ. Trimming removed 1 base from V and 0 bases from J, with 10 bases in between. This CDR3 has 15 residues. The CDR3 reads CASSLETGNSYEQYF. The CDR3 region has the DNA TGTGCCAGCAGCTTAGAAACAGGGAACTCCTACGAGCAGTACTTC.